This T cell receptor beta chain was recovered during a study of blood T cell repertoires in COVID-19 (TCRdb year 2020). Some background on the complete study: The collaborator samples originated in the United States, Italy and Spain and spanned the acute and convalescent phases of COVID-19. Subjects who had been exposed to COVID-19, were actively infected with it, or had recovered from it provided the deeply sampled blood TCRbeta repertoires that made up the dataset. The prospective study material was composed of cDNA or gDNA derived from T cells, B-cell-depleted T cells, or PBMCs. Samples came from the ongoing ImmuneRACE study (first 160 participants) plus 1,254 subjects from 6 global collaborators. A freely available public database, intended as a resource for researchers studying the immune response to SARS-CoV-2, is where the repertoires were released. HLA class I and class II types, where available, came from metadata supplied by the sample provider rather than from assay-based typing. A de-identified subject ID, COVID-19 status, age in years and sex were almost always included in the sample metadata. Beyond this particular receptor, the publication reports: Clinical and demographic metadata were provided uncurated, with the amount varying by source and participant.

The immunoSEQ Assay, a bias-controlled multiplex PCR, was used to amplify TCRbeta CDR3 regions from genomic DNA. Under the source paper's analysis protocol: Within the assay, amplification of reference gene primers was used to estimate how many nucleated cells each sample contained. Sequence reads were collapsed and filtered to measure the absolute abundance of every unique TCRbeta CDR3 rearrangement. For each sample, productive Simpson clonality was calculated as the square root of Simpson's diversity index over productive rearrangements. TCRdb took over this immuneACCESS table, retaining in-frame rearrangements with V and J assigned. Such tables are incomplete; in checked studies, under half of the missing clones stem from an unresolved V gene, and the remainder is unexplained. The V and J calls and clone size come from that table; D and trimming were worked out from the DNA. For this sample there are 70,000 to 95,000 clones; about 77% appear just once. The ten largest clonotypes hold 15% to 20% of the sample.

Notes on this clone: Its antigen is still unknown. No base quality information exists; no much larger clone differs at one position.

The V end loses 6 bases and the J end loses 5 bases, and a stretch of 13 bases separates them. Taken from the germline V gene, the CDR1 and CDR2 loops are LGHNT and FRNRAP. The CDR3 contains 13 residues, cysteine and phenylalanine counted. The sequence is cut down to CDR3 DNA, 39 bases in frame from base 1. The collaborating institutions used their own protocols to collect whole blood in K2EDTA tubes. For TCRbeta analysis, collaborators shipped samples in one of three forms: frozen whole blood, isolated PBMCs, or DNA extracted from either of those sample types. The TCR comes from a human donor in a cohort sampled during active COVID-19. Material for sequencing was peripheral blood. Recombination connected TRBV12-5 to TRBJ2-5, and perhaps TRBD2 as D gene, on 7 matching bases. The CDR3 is CASGPQGGETQYF. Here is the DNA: TGTGCTAGTGGCCCACAGGGAGGGGAGACCCAGTACTTC.